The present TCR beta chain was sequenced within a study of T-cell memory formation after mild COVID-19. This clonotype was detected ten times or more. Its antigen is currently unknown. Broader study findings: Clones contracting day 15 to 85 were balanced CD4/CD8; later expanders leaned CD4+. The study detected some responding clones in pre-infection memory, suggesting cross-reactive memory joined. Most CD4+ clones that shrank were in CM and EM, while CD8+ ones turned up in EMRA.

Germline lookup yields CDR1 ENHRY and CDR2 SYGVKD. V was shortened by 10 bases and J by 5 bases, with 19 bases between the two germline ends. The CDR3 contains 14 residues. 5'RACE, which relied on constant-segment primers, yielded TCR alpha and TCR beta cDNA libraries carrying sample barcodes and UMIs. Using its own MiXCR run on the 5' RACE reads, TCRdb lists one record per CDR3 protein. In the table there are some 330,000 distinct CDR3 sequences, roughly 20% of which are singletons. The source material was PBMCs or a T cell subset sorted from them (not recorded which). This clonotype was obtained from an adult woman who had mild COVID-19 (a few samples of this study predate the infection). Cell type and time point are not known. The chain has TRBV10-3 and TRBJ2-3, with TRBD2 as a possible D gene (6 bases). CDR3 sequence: CATSRDSTGDTQYF. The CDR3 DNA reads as TGTGCCACAAGCCGGGACTCCACGGGAGATACGCAGTATTTT.